Sequencing of this TCR beta chain was carried out in a study of T cells in Graves' hyperthyroidism and ophthalmopathy. Study-level results: In blood, most of the thyroid clonotypes expanded above 0.001 were also present.

TCR beta CDR3 sequences were amplified from RNA transcripts. The HTBI set primed first-round TCR CDR3 RT-PCR. TCRdb re-analysed the multiplex PCR reads in MiXCR, keeping a single row per CDR3 protein. The data show 340,000 or so distinct CDR3 sequences, 15% to 20% seen once. Many counts were recorded for this clonotype. Its specificity is unknown. The sequencing input was blood. The clonotype originates from a woman aged 45-65 years with Graves' hyperthyroidism.

The CDR3 protein is CASRDRESGNSPLHF. CDR3 in DNA: TGTGCCAGCAGGGACAGGGAAAGTGGAAATTCACCCCTCCACTTT. The chain uses TRBV12-3 or TRBV12-4 and TRBJ1-6; 8 bases are shared with TRBD1. The V segment lost 6 bases and the J segment 7 bases; nucleotides outside the gene matches: 8. CDR3 length equals 15 residues.